Listed here are 3 T cell receptor beta chains from one sample, sequenced in a study of blood T cells in healthy people across ages. It was with a sample-barcoded 5' primer and a J-beta primer mix that a second PCR of roughly 7 to 12 cycles was run. TCRdb processed the 5' RACE reads anew with MiXCR; each CDR3 protein has one entry. Here the sample spans about 600,000 distinct CDR3 sequences, about 45% being singletons. What was sequenced was blood. These TCRs come from a man aged 80 or over in good health.

This clonotype was counted between two and nine times. The genes are TRBV7-8 and TRBJ2-7, with D perhaps TRBD1 (6 bases). CDR3 length: 17 amino acids. Germline CDR1 SGHVS, CDR2 FQNEAQ. Deletions cut 4 bases from V and 2 bases from J, with 21 bases between. CDR3 in DNA: TGTGCCAGCAGCTCCACAAGGGGGACACCCCTTACCTACGAGCAGTACTTC. Protein sequence: CASSSTRGTPLTYEQYF.

This sequence joins TRBV4-3 and TRBJ2-6, with D uncertain. With 0 bases removed from V and 0 bases from J, the gap between germline ends came to 6 bases. Germline V gene lookup returns CDR1 LGHNA and CDR2 YSLEER. This CDR3 has 16 amino acids. The CDR3 region has the DNA TGCGCCAGCAGCCAAGATGGAAACTCTGGGGCCAACGTCCTGACTTTC. It yields the protein CASSQDGNSGANVLTF.

CDR3 amino acids: CASSQLAGDYNEQYF. Here the CDR3 DNA reads TGTGCCAGCAGTCAACTAGCGGGAGACTACAATGAACAGTACTTC. The chain combines TRBV6-5 with TRBJ2-5; 11 bases are a match to TRBD2. V lost 5 bases to trimming and J lost 11 bases; unmatched junction nucleotides: 13. The CDR3 length is 15 residues. Germline V gene sequence: CDR1 MNHEY, CDR2 SVGAGI.